The 25 T cell receptor beta chains given below trace back to one sample, sequenced in a study of beta chain features in type 1 diabetes (dated 2018 in TCRdb). The library was prepared using the immunoSEQ multiplex PCR assay. The entire isolated RNA was reverse transcribed using the High Capacity cDNA Reverse Transcription Kit, and thus expressed TCRB transcripts were sequenced. The clones in this table, taken by TCRdb from immuneACCESS, are in-frame only. Not every clone is retained; where verified, under half of the shortfall comes from an unresolved V gene, and the cause of the rest is unknown. Present in this sample are about 930,000 clones, roughly 15% of which were seen just once. The top ten hold 0.023% of the sample. Sequences were obtained from naive CD4+ T cells from blood. The cell subset or site label of this sample denotes: true naive CD4+ T cells. Receptor source: a woman aged 18-30 years in good health.

Comments on this clone: Other DNA sequences in the sample encode the same CDR3. J is TRBJ2-3 and V is TRBV7-3; possible D gene TRBD2, 5 bases. The V end was cut by 4 bases, the J end by 1 base, with 6 bases between. CDR1 and CDR2 (germline): SGHTA, FQGTGA. CDR3 size: 13 residues. The CDR3 spells CASSSRGTDTQYF. The CDR3 DNA sequence: TGTGCCAGCAGCTCGAGGGGCACAGATACGCAGTATTTT.

This clone was counted between two and nine times. The CDR3 sequence: CASSLDLRDTQYF. The CDR3 region has the DNA TGTGCCAGCAGCTTAGATTTAAGAGATACGCAGTATTTT. V gene TRBV7-9 combines with J gene TRBJ2-3; D gene uncertain. V was pared by 1 base and J by 5 bases, with 7 bases between. This CDR3 region has 13 residues. In germline, CDR1 is SEHNR, CDR2 FQNEAQ (reference sequence).

This clone was seen a few times. This sequence joins TRBV20-1 and TRBJ2-5, with D unresolved. Trimming removed 5 bases at V and 1 base at J, with 5 bases between. CDR1 and CDR2 from the germline V gene are DFQATT and SNEGSKA (reference sequence). CDR3 size: 11 residues. CDR3 sequence (DNA): TGCAGTGCTGTCTTCCAAGAGACCCAGTACTTC. Residues: CSAVFQETQYF.

In this sample, this clone turned up a few times. The chain uses TRBV5-1 and TRBJ2-1; 10 bases agree with TRBD2. The CDR3 has 15 residues. Per germline, CDR1 SGHRS and CDR2 YFSETQ. Losses at the gene ends were 3 bases for V and 9 bases for J; bases not matched to a gene: 9. The CDR3 is CASSSLAGRAGEQFF. Written as DNA, the CDR3 is TGCGCCAGCAGCTCACTAGCGGGAAGGGCGGGTGAGCAGTTCTTC.

The sample holds a few counts of this clone. The chain employs TRBV28 and TRBJ1-5; possible D gene TRBD1, 5 bases. V was cut by 3 bases and J by 2 bases, with 14 bases left in between. CDR3 length: 16 residues. Germline V gene data show CDR1 as MDHEN and CDR2 as SYDVKM. This chain's CDR3 is CASSFPMARGNQPQHF. The CDR3 DNA reads TGTGCCAGCAGTTTTCCTATGGCCAGGGGCAATCAGCCCCAGCATTTT.

The chain carries TRBV11-2 and TRBJ2-2, with D unresolved. Trimming removed 8 bases at V and 12 bases at J, with 19 bases between. CDR1 is SGHAT, CDR2 FQNNGV, per germline. The CDR3 is made up of 13 amino acids. Here the CDR3 DNA reads TGTGCCAGCGGGCGCAACGGGCCAGCACAGCTGTTTTTT. This gives the protein CASGRNGPAQLFF.

The V and J genes are TRBV10-3 and TRBJ2-7; TRBD1 might be the D (6 bases). The CDR3 covers 13 residues. The V gene lost 10 bases and the J gene lost 2 bases, with 15 bases spanning the gap. Germline V gives CDR1 ENHRY, CDR2 SYGVKD. DNA of the CDR3: TGTGCCAGCAGCATCTCAGGGGCCTACGAGCAGTACTTC. Translated: CASSISGAYEQYF.

In this sample, this clone turned up a few times. The chain carries TRBV29-1 and TRBJ2-7; 15 bases line up with TRBD2. The CDR3 contains 15 residues. V shed 4 bases and J 7 bases; nucleotides not matched to a gene: 8. Germline V gene data show CDR1 as SQVTM and CDR2 as ANQGSEA. Written as DNA, the CDR3 is TGCAGCGTTGGTTTCTGGACTAGCGGGAGGGGTGAGCAGTACTTC. This sequence encodes CSVGFWTSGRGEQYF.

The chain employs TRBV29-1 and TRBJ2-6; D remains unclear. This CDR3 region has 13 residues. Per the germline V gene, CDR1 is SQVTM and CDR2 is ANQGSEA. The germline V and J ends were trimmed by 5 bases and 2 bases, with 7 bases remaining between them. Here the CDR3 reads CSVLVAGANVLTF. CDR3 coding DNA: TGCAGCGTTTTGGTTGCTGGGGCCAACGTCCTGACTTTC.

This chain uses TRBV4-1 with TRBJ2-3; no definite D call. In germline, CDR1 is MGHRA, CDR2 YSYEKL. The CDR3 length is 17 residues. The germline V and J ends were trimmed by 5 bases and 2 bases, with 20 bases remaining between them. The CDR3 DNA reads TGCGCCAGCAGCTCCAACCCGGTGCCAAGGACCACAGATACGCAGTATTTT. It specifies CASSSNPVPRTTDTQYF.

This CDR3 reads CASSQYGINSNQPQHF. The CDR3 bases are TGTGCCAGCAGCCAATATGGAATAAATAGCAATCAGCCCCAGCATTTT. The chain recombines TRBV16 with TRBJ1-5; no firm D call. The V end was cut by 1 base, the J end by 0 bases, with 10 bases between. The germline CDR1 and CDR2 sequences are KGHSY and FQNENV. The CDR3 runs to 16 residues.

The chain is built from TRBV11-2 and TRBJ2-2; no definite D call. The CDR3 runs to 17 residues. Trimming removed 3 bases at V and 1 base at J, with 15 bases between. Germline V gene lookup returns CDR1 SGHAT and CDR2 FQNNGV. As DNA, the CDR3 is TGTGCCAGCAGCTTTGTCTTGGCGCGACTGAACACCGGGGAGCTGTTTTTT. Translating gives CASSFVLARLNTGELFF.

This clone was seen only a few times. Here the CDR3 DNA reads TGCGCCAGCAGCCAAGACATCGGGGGAAACACCATATATTTT. It encodes CASSQDIGGNTIYF. The chain carries TRBV4-3 and TRBJ1-3; no firm D call. This CDR3 comprises 14 residues. The V gene's germline CDR1 is LGHNA and CDR2 YSLEER. V lost 0 bases, J lost 4 bases, and 7 bases lay in between.

This clone was seen a handful of times. This chain uses TRBV27 with TRBJ2-4; possibly TRBD1 or TRBD2 for D (6 bases each). This CDR3 has 16 amino acids. Germline V gene data show CDR1 as MNHEY and CDR2 as SMNVEV (reference sequence). The ends were cut back, 2 bases at V and 8 bases at J, with 19 bases in the middle. As DNA, the CDR3 is TGTGCCAGCAGTTTAGTCGGTGCCGGGGGCGAGGACATTCAGTACTTC. This sequence encodes CASSLVGAGGEDIQYF.

This clone was counted a few times. The rearrangement joins TRBV6-1 to TRBJ2-6; D gene unclear. From germline, CDR1 is MNHNS and CDR2 SASEGT. V shed 0 bases and J shed 3 bases, with 3 bases lying between them. This CDR3 is 14 amino acids long. The CDR3 loop reads CASSEAGGANVLTF. The CDR3 DNA is TGTGCCAGCAGTGAAGCCGGTGGGGCCAACGTCCTGACTTTC.

In its sample, this clone was seen a few times. The V and J genes are TRBV7-2 and TRBJ2-1; TRBD2 matches 10 bases. This CDR3 spans 18 amino acids. Germline V gene sequence: CDR1 SGHTA, CDR2 FQGNSA. Losses at the gene ends were 0 bases for V and 0 bases for J; bases not matched to a gene: 5. The DNA of the CDR3 is TGTGCCAGCAGCTTAGCGGGTCTAGCGGGGGTCTCCTACAATGAGCAGTTCTTC. This gives the protein CASSLAGLAGVSYNEQFF.

This clone has ten or more counts. The chain recombines TRBV7-9 with TRBJ2-1; 12 nucleotides line up with TRBD2. CDR3 length: 14 residues. V lost 6 bases, J lost 9 bases, and 6 bases stayed unmatched. CDR1 and CDR2 (germline): SEHNR, FQNEAQ (reference sequence). The CDR3 loop is CASSRLAGDLEQFF. The CDR3 bases are TGTGCCAGCAGTAGACTAGCGGGAGATCTTGAGCAGTTCTTC. Supplemented by reference TRBV7-9 and TRBJ2-1, the full variable domain reads DTGVSQNPRHKITKRGQNVTFRCDPISEHNRLYWYRQTLGQGPEFLTYFQNEAQLEKSRLLSDRFSAERPKGSFSTLEIQRTEQGDSAMYLCASSRLAGDLEQFFGPGTRLTVL.

In its sample, this clone was seen a few times. This chain links TRBV27 with TRBJ2-1, with 13 bases fitting TRBD2. V lost 6 bases to trimming and J lost 16 bases; unmatched junction nucleotides: 15. Germline loops: CDR1 MNHEY, CDR2 SMNVEV (reference sequence). This CDR3 is 15 amino acids long. CDR3 protein: CASRATPGLAGIFFF. For the CDR3, the DNA is TGTGCCAGCAGGGCAACACCGGGACTAGCGGGGATCTTCTTCTTC.

This clone was detected only a few times. The genes are TRBV25-1 and TRBJ2-3, with TRBD2 identical over 11 bases. CDR1 is MGHDK, CDR2 SYGVNS, per germline. V was pared by 3 bases and J by 0 bases, with 5 bases of the junction left unmatched. The CDR3 is 17 residues long. In DNA form, the CDR3 reads TGTGCCAGCAGTGAGACGGGACTAGCGGCTAGCACAGATACGCAGTATTTT. Its protein product is CASSETGLAASTDTQYF.

This clone came up a few times. The chain is built from TRBV7-2 and TRBJ2-2, with D possibly matching TRBD1 (6 bases). With 1 base removed from V and 0 bases from J, the gap between germline ends came to 15 bases. Germline V lookup: CDR1 SGHTA, CDR2 FQGNSA. The CDR3 runs 18 residues. The CDR3: CASSLDRVRRSNTGELFF. The CDR3 DNA reads TGTGCCAGCAGCTTAGACAGGGTGAGGCGTTCGAACACCGGGGAGCTGTTTTTT. Complete variable domain (other parts from reference TRBV7-2 and TRBJ2-2): GAGVSQSPSNKVTEKGKDVELRCDPISGHTALYWYRQSLGQGLEFLIYFQGNSAPDKSGLPSDRFSAERTGGSVSTLTIQRTQQEDSAVYLCASSLDRVRRSNTGELFFGEGSRLTVL.

The V gene is TRBV7-3, the J gene TRBJ2-1; D is unclear. The CDR3 has 11 amino acids. Between the trimmed V and J ends, which lost 3 bases and 8 bases, there was a span of 5 bases. CDR1 is SGHTA and CDR2 is FQGTGA in the germline V gene. Here the CDR3 reads CASSFIDEQFF. The CDR3 nucleotides are TGTGCCAGCAGCTTTATCGATGAGCAGTTCTTC.

A few counts support this clone. The genes are TRBV6-4 and TRBJ2-4, with D uncertain. Germline assignment: CDR1 MRHNA and CDR2 SNTAGT. The V end lost 4 bases, the J end lost 7 bases, and 11 bases lay between the germline ends. This CDR3 region has 13 residues. The CDR3 region has the DNA TGTGCCAGCAGTGTGGGGAACGGGAACATTCAGTACTTC. The encoded protein is CASSVGNGNIQYF.

This chain joins TRBV2 and TRBJ2-7, with unresolved D. Per germline, CDR1 SNHLY and CDR2 FYNNEI. V was trimmed by 6 bases and J by 2 bases, leaving 14 bases between them. The CDR3 covers 14 residues. The CDR3 coding sequence is TGTGCCAGCAGGACGGGCCACCCCGCCTACGAGCAGTACTTC. This codes for CASRTGHPAYEQYF.

This clone turned up a few times. The rearrangement joins TRBV7-9 to TRBJ2-1; a weak D match, TRBD2 (6 bases). The CDR3 is made up of 16 amino acids. Trimming left V 2 bases short and J 9 bases short, with 20 bases between. Germline CDR1 SEHNR, CDR2 FQNEAQ (reference sequence). CDR3 coding DNA: TGTGCCAGCAGCTTAACCGGGGGTAGGGGATTCAGTGAGCAGTTCTTC. It codes for CASSLTGGRGFSEQFF.

This clone was found a few times. This chain uses TRBV5-6 with TRBJ2-7; D might be TRBD1 or TRBD2, each matching 5 bases. CDR1 is SGHDT, CDR2 YYEEEE, per germline. The CDR3 spans 15 residues. Trimming took off 4 bases at V and 3 bases at J, with 17 bases between the two ends. CDR3 coding DNA: TGTGCCAGCAGCCCCACAGGTACGGGGATCTACGAGCAGTACTTC. Translation gives CASSPTGTGIYEQYF.